Included here is one TCR beta chain sequence, with context. Its specificity is not known. Genomic DNA acted as the template from which TCR beta VDJ combination and CDR3 sequence profiling were carried out. TCRdb independently ran MiXCR on the reads; one entry per CDR3 protein. The data show a few hundred thousand distinct CDR3 sequences, around three fifths seen once. This entry belongs to a study of CD8+CD57+ T cells in acquired aplastic anemia. Study-level information: Mean yield of DNA from sorted CD4+ and CD8+ cells was 3 to 3.5 ug.

Germline CDR1 reads MDHEN; CDR2 reads SYDVKM. Trimming pared 5 bases from V and 0 bases from J, leaving 7 bases between. CDR3 size: 13 residues. Selection for sequencing was limited to patients who had shown CD8+CD57+ cell expansion by flow cytometry. There were no patients without severe acquired aplastic anemia. Study-wide points: Shared by patients and controls, 25 to 30 CD8+ CDR3s were abundant in patients. CD8+ Simpson's diversity showed no significant patient-control difference.

The V and J genes are TRBV28 and TRBJ1-1, with a weak D call TRBD1 (5 bases). The sequenced material came from sorted CD4+, CD8+, or CD8+CD57+ T cells (not recorded which) from PBMCs. The TCR sequence derives from a human donor with aplastic anemia. Written as DNA, the CDR3 is TGTGCCAGCAGTCGACAGTTGAACACTGAAGCTTTCTTT. Encoded protein: CASSRQLNTEAFF.